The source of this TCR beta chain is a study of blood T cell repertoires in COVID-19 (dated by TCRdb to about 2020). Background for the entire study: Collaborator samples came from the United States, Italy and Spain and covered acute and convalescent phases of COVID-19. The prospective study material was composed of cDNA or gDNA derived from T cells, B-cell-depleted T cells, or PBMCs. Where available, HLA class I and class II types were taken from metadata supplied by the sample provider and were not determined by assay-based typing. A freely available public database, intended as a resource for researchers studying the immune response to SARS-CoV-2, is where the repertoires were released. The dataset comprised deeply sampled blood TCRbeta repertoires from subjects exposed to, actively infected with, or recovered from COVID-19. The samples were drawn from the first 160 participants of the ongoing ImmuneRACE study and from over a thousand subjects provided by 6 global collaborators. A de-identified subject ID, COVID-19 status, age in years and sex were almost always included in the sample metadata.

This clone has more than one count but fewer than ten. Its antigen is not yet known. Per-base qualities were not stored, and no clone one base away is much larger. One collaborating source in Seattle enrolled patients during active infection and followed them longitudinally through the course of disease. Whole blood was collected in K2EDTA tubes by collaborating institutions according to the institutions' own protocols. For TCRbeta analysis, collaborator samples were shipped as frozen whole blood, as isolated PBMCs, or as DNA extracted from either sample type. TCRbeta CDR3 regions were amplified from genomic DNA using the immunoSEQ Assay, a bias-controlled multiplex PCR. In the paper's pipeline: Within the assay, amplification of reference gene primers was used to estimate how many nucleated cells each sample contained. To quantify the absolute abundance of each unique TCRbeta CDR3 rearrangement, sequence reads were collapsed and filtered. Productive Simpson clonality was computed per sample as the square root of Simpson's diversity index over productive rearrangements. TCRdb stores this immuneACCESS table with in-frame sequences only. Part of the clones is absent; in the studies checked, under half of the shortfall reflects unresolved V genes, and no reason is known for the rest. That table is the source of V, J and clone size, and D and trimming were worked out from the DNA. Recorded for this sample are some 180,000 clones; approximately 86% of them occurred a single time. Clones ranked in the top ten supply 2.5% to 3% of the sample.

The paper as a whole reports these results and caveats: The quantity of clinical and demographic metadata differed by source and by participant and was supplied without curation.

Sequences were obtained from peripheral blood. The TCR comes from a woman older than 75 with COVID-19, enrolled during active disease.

At the DNA level, the sequence is TGTGCCAGCAGCGGTCTAGGACAACTGAACACTGAAGCTTTCTTT. This yields the protein CASSGLGQLNTEAFF. The chain couples TRBV7-2 to TRBJ1-1; the D gene is possibly TRBD1, with 5 bases matching. The CDR3 sequence holds 15 residues, the cysteine and phenylalanine included. The retained sequence is limited to the CDR3, 45 bases, with the frame set at the first base. V and J are truncated by 5 bases and 0 bases respectively, leaving an intervening sequence of 13 bases. Based on the germline V gene, the CDR1 and CDR2 sequences are SGHTA and FQGNSA.